Listed below are T cell receptor beta chains from one sample, sequenced in a study of blood T cells in healthy people across ages. TCRdb re-called the 5' RACE reads through MiXCR, storing one row per CDR3 protein. The sample contains around 650,000 distinct CDR3 sequences, over 40% of which appear only once. The material sequenced was blood. The receptors stem from an elderly man in good health. The CDR3 runs from the conserved cysteine through the conserved F or W. The D gene is left open where the match is weak. A row's size may be missing; if present it is once, few, many or a size class.

j_call	clone_size	v_call	d_call	cdr3_nt	cdr3_aa
TRBJ2-1	NA	TRBV28	NA	TGTGCCAGCAGTTTAAAGCGGTTGGGGCTGGCGTACAATGAGCAGTTCTTC	CASSLKRLGLAYNEQFF
TRBJ2-6	NA	TRBV27	NA	TGTGCCAGCAGTTTAGGCGGGAATGGGGCCAACGTCCTGACTTTC	CASSLGGNGANVLTF
TRBJ2-1	NA	TRBV28	NA	TGTGCCAGCAGGTCCTCCGAGAATGAGCAGTTCTTC	CASRSSENEQFF
TRBJ2-1	NA	TRBV5-1	TRBD1	TGCGCCAGCAGCGATCCGGGACAGGGATTTTTCAATGAGCAGTTCTTC	CASSDPGQGFFNEQFF
TRBJ2-5	NA	TRBV29-1	NA	TGCAGCGCCCTGACAGGCCATGGGACCCAGTACTTC	CSALTGHGTQYF
TRBJ2-1	many	TRBV4-3	TRBD1	TGCGCCAGCAGCCAAGATGGCCAGGGGGCCTACAATGAGCAGTTCTTC	CASSQDGQGAYNEQFF
TRBJ2-7	few	TRBV7-2	NA	TGTGCCAGCAGCTTAGATCACGGCACCTACGAGCAGTACTTC	CASSLDHGTYEQYF
TRBJ2-3	NA	TRBV20-1	NA	TGCAGTGCCACTGCCGGGGCTAGAAGCACAGATACGCAGTATTTT	CSATAGARSTDTQYF
TRBJ1-5	NA	TRBV20-1	TRBD1	TGCAGTGCTAGAGATGGAGGGACAGGGTATCAGCCCCAGCATTTT	CSARDGGTGYQPQHF
TRBJ1-5	NA	TRBV20-1	NA	TGCAGTGCTACACTACAGGGCCTCAATCAGCCCCAGCATTTT	CSATLQGLNQPQHF
TRBJ1-4	NA	TRBV4-3	NA	TGCGCCAGCAGCCAAGAATTCCAGGACCATTACAGAAAACTGTTTTTT	CASSQEFQDHYRKLFF
TRBJ2-3	few	TRBV12-5	NA	TGTGCTAGCGCTGGGACGAGGAGCACAGATACGCAGTATTTT	CASAGTRSTDTQYF
TRBJ2-7	NA	TRBV20-1	NA	TGCAGTGCTAGTCTGGACAAAGCCTACGAGCAGTACTTC	CSASLDKAYEQYF
TRBJ2-2	NA	TRBV2	TRBD1	TGTGCCAGCAGAGGCACCGGGACAGGAGGCACCGGGGAGCTGTTTTTT	CASRGTGTGGTGELFF
TRBJ2-3	NA	TRBV20-1	NA	TGCAGTGCGGAACGGGACGAAACGGGAGATACGCAGTATTTT	CSAERDETGDTQYF
TRBJ2-1	NA	TRBV11-3	NA	TGTGCCAGCAGCTTAGTAGCCGGGGAGTGGTCCTACAATGAGCGGTTCTTC	CASSLVAGEWSYNERFF
TRBJ2-3	NA	TRBV7-9	TRBD1	TGTGCCAGCAGCTTTCAGGGGGCGGGCGCAGATACGCAGTATTTT	CASSFQGAGADTQYF
TRBJ1-1	NA	TRBV27	NA	TGTGCCAGCAGAGTTCAGGGGATGAACACTGAAGCTTTCTTT	CASRVQGMNTEAFF
TRBJ2-5	few	TRBV3-1	TRBD1	TGTGCCAGCAGCCTCAGGGGGAGTTCCGAGACCCAGTACTTC	CASSLRGSSETQYF
TRBJ2-5	few	TRBV7-2	NA	TGTGCCAGCAGCTTAGTCAGGGGTCCCCAAGAGACCCAGTACTTC	CASSLVRGPQETQYF
TRBJ2-2	NA	TRBV6-2/TRBV6-3	TRBD2	TGTGCCGGCAGCCGCCGCGGGCTAGCGGGGTCCGGGGAGCTGTTTTTT	CAGSRRGLAGSGELFF
TRBJ1-5	NA	TRBV12-3/TRBV12-4	NA	TGTGCCGGCAACCTGGGGGGTTCGGGCAATCAGCCCCAGCATTTT	CAGNLGGSGNQPQHF
TRBJ2-1	NA	TRBV29-1	TRBD2	TGCAGCGCCTTCCTGGGGACTAGGACTAGCGGGAGGGCCATGGGTGAGCAGTTCTTC	CSAFLGTRTSGRAMGEQFF
TRBJ2-7	NA	TRBV7-2	TRBD1	TGTGCCAGCAGCCGCATACAGGGGGCGTCGCAGTACTTC	CASSRIQGASQYF
TRBJ2-3	few	TRBV20-1	TRBD2	TGCAGTGCTAGAGATCCTATGACTAGCGGGGCCCGGGGAGATACGCAGTATTTT	CSARDPMTSGARGDTQYF
TRBJ2-1	NA	TRBV20-1	TRBD1	TGCAGTGCTGGGGACAGGGCAACTCACTACAATGAGCAGTTCTTC	CSAGDRATHYNEQFF
TRBJ1-2	few	TRBV29-1	NA	TGCAGCGCGGGGCTAGGAGGGCTCGCTGACTATGGCTACACCTTC	CSAGLGGLADYGYTF
TRBJ2-3	few	TRBV12-5	NA	TGTGCTAGTGGGTTTCGAACAGATACGCAGTATTTT	CASGFRTDTQYF
TRBJ2-3	NA	TRBV7-8	TRBD2	TGTGCCAGCAGCTTCCTAGCGGGGGATTGGAATACGCAGTATTTT	CASSFLAGDWNTQYF
TRBJ2-1	NA	TRBV20-1	NA	TGCAGTGCTAGTGCGGGACCCGCACGTGAGCAGTTCTTC	CSASAGPAREQFF
TRBJ2-5	NA	TRBV20-1	TRBD2	TGCAGTGCTCGGAGCGGGGGCCCTGGAGCGACCCAGTACTTC	CSARSGGPGATQYF
TRBJ2-3	few	TRBV7-3	TRBD2	TGTGCCAGCAGCGCAACTAGCGTCGGCACAGATACGCAGTATTTT	CASSATSVGTDTQYF
TRBJ2-1	NA	TRBV9	TRBD2	TGTGCCAGCAGCGTCAGCGGGAGGGCCAGATCCTACAATGAGCAGTTCTTC	CASSVSGRARSYNEQFF
TRBJ1-4	few	TRBV3-1	NA	TGTGCCAGCAGCCAACAAGACAGGATTAATGAAAAACTGTTTTTT	CASSQQDRINEKLFF
TRBJ1-2	NA	TRBV6-1	TRBD1	TGTGCCAGCTCGGACAGGGCCCTCTATGGCTACACCTTC	CASSDRALYGYTF
TRBJ1-6	NA	TRBV7-2	TRBD1	TGTGCCAGCAGCCGTCCGGGACAGGGAATTTACTCACCCCTCCACTTT	CASSRPGQGIYSPLHF
TRBJ2-7	few	TRBV5-6	NA	TGTGCCAGCAGCCGGTGGGGGAGTAAGTTCGAGCAGTACTTC	CASSRWGSKFEQYF
TRBJ2-7	few	TRBV21-1	NA	TGTGCCAGCAGCAAATGCCCATGCGAGCAGTACTTC	CASSKCPCEQYF
TRBJ1-1	NA	TRBV20-1	TRBD1	TGCAGTGCTAGAGACACAGGGGGCAACACTGAAGCTTTCTTT	CSARDTGGNTEAFF
TRBJ2-5	few	TRBV6-2/TRBV6-3	TRBD1	TGTGCCAGCAGCCGATCAGGGGGTGTGGAGACCCAGTACTTC	CASSRSGGVETQYF
TRBJ2-7	few	TRBV20-1	TRBD1	TGCAGTGCTCTTGACAGGGGGAACTACGAGCAGTACTTC	CSALDRGNYEQYF
TRBJ2-7	NA	TRBV6-2/TRBV6-3	TRBD2	TGTGCCAGCAACTTCTCCCCCAGCGGGGGCTCCTACGAGCAGTACTTC	CASNFSPSGGSYEQYF
TRBJ2-7	few	TRBV20-1	NA	TGCAGTGCTAGCCTGGGCAGGGACTACGAGCAGTACTTC	CSASLGRDYEQYF
TRBJ2-1	few	TRBV15	NA	TGTGCCACCAGCAGAGAACCAATCAATGAGCAGTTCTTC	CATSREPINEQFF
TRBJ2-7	many	TRBV29-1	NA	TGCAGCGTTGAGTCCCGACGGGGGGCAATGAAAAACGAGCAGTACTTC	CSVESRRGAMKNEQYF
TRBJ2-3	NA	TRBV4-3	NA	TGCGCCAGCAGCCAAGATTGGGGGCAGGGCCCAGATACGCAGTATTTT	CASSQDWGQGPDTQYF
TRBJ1-1	few	TRBV20-1	NA	TGCAGTGCTTCCCCGGGGGGCGCGGGCACTGAAGCTTTCTTT	CSASPGGAGTEAFF
TRBJ2-7	few	TRBV6-2/TRBV6-3	NA	TGTGCCAGCACCAGGGGCAGGACGACCTACGAGCAGTACTTC	CASTRGRTTYEQYF
TRBJ1-2	many	TRBV5-1	NA	TGCGCCAGCAGCGTAAATACTAACTATGGCTACACCTTC	CASSVNTNYGYTF